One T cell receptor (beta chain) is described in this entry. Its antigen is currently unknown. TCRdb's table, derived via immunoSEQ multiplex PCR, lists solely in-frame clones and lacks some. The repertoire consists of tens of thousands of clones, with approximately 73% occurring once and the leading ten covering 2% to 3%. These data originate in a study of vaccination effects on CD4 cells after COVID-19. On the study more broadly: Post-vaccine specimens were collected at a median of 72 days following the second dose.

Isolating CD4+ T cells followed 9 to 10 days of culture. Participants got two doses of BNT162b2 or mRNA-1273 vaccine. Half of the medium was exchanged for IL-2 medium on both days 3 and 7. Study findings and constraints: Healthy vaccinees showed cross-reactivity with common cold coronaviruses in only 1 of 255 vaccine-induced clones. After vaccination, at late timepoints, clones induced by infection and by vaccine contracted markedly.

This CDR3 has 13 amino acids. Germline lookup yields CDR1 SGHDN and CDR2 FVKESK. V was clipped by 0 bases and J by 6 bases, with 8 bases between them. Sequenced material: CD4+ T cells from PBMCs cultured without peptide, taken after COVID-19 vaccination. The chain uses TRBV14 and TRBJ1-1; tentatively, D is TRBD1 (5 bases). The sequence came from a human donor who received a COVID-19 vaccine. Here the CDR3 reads CASSQDWGAEAFF. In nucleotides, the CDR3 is TGTGCCAGCAGCCAAGACTGGGGGGCTGAAGCTTTCTTT.